One sample yielded the 15 T cell receptor beta chains listed below, sequenced in a study of CD8 T cells in Susac syndrome. Random hexamers primed reverse transcription of about 0.5 to 1 ug RNA. TCRdb re-called the immunoSEQ multiplex PCR reads through MiXCR, storing one row per CDR3 protein. The sample has about 150,000 distinct CDR3 sequences, about 95% seen once. The sequenced sample consisted of CD8+ T cells from PBMCs. Receptor source: a human donor with multiple sclerosis.

The chain has TRBV20-1 and TRBJ1-3; 7 positions agree with TRBD1. The germline CDR1 and CDR2 sequences are DFQATT and SNEGSKA (reference sequence). Germline trimming cut 3 bases from V and 14 bases from J; bases unmatched to any gene: 10. CDR3 length equals 12 residues. The CDR3 spells CSASPGTVTLYF. CDR3 DNA sequence: TGCAGTGCTAGTCCCGGGACAGTGACTTTATATTTT.

This chain uses TRBV3-1 with TRBJ2-5; 7 bases fit TRBD1. Unmatched junction bases numbered 5, after V lost 8 bases and J lost 2 bases. This CDR3 is 13 amino acids long. Germline V gene data show CDR1 as LGHDT and CDR2 as YNNKEL (reference sequence). CDR3 protein: CASGQVFQETQYF. The DNA of the CDR3 is TGTGCCAGCGGACAGGTTTTTCAAGAGACCCAGTACTTC.

This clonotype was observed once. The chain uses TRBV15 and TRBJ1-2; no reliable D call. V lost 3 bases to trimming and J lost 6 bases, with 8 bases between them. The germline CDR1 and CDR2 sequences are LNHNV and YYDKDF (reference sequence). The CDR3 has 12 amino acids. The CDR3, as DNA: TGTGCCACCAGCAGGAAGGTGGATGGCTACACCTTC. It codes for CATSRKVDGYTF.

The chain couples TRBV9 to TRBJ2-1; no reliable D call. CDR1 SGDLS and CDR2 YYNGEE come from the germline V gene. The CDR3 consists of 14 residues. Trimming took off 4 bases at V and 9 bases at J, with 17 bases between the two ends. Here the CDR3 DNA reads TGTGCCAGCAGCCCCCGGGCCGACCCGGGTGAGCAGTTCTTC. This encodes CASSPRADPGEQFF.

This sequence joins TRBV30 and TRBJ1-5, with D hard to call. The ends were cut back, 0 bases at V and 3 bases at J, with 12 bases in the middle. This CDR3 is built from 15 residues. The germline CDR1 and CDR2 sequences are GTSNPN and SVGIG (reference sequence). CDR3 amino acids: CAWSVGLLVNQPQHF. The CDR3 DNA reads as TGTGCCTGGAGTGTCGGCCTACTCGTCAATCAGCCCCAGCATTTT. Full variable domain (remainder filled in from reference TRBV30 and TRBJ1-5): SQTIHQWPATLVQPVGSPLSLECTVEGTSNPNLYWYRQAAGRGLQLLFYSVGIGQISSEVPQNLSASRPQDRQFILSSKKLLLSDSGFYLCAWSVGLLVNQPQHFGDGTRLSIL.

This clonotype occurred once. The chain is built from TRBV3-1 and TRBJ2-3; possible D gene TRBD1, 6 bases. Germline-derived CDR1 and CDR2 are LGHDT and YNNKEL (reference sequence). V shed 5 bases and J shed 4 bases, with 10 bases lying between them. This CDR3 comprises 13 residues. CDR3 residues: CASSDAGADTQYF. Written as DNA, the CDR3 is TGTGCCAGCAGCGACGCAGGGGCAGATACGCAGTATTTT.

V and J are TRBV23-1 and TRBJ2-7; TRBD1 might be the D (6 bases). TRBV23-1 is known as an ORF, though its function is uncertain. The germline V and J ends were trimmed by 2 bases and 0 bases, with 11 bases remaining between them. This CDR3 contains 15 residues. The CDR3 region is CASSQKPGHSYEQYF. CDR3 sequence (DNA): TGCGCCAGCAGTCAAAAGCCGGGACACTCCTACGAGCAGTACTTC.

The rearrangement uses TRBV5-6 and TRBJ2-7; D unclear. The CDR3 covers 11 residues. The germline V and J ends were trimmed by 3 bases and 4 bases, with 5 bases remaining between them. The V gene's germline CDR1 is SGHDT and CDR2 YYEEEE. The CDR3 loop reads CASSSPYEQYV. The CDR3 bases are TGTGCCAGCAGCTCCCCGTACGAGCAGTACGTC.

CDR3 bases: TGTGCCAGCAGTGATCGCGCAGGGGGCTTGGAGACCCAGTACTTC. It codes for CASSDRAGGLETQYF. This chain uses TRBV25-1 with TRBJ2-5, with TRBD1 matching over 8 bases. The CDR3 is 15 amino acids. The V and J ends lost 3 bases and 5 bases, in that order; junction bases with no gene match: 8. Germline V gene data show CDR1 as MGHDK and CDR2 as SYGVNS.

The chain is built from TRBV29-1 and TRBJ2-1; D gene uncertain. Germline V gives CDR1 SQVTM, CDR2 ANQGSEA. The CDR3 spans 11 residues. Deletions cut 6 bases from V and 9 bases from J, with 12 bases between. The DNA of the CDR3 is TGCAGCGTGGTGACGGTAGGTGAGCAGTTCTTC. This codes for CSVVTVGEQFF.

The chain links TRBV9 to TRBJ2-5; 10 bases are shared with TRBD2. The germline CDR1 and CDR2 sequences are SGDLS and YYNGEE. Germline trimming cut 4 bases from V and 3 bases from J; bases unmatched to any gene: 15. CDR3 length equals 18 residues. CDR3 sequence reads: CASSPPGASGGIEETQYF. Here the CDR3 DNA reads TGTGCCAGCAGCCCCCCGGGGGCTAGCGGGGGAATTGAAGAGACCCAGTACTTC.

The V call is TRBV12-3 or TRBV12-4, the J call TRBJ2-1, with 8 bases aligning to TRBD2. After removal of 1 base from V and 5 bases from J, the junction contained 7 bases not matched to a gene. The CDR3 consists of 16 residues. The CDR3 protein is CASSLEAGAMDNEQFF. CDR3 sequence (DNA): TGTGCCAGCAGTTTAGAAGCGGGGGCGATGGACAATGAGCAGTTCTTC.

The gene calls are TRBV3-1 and TRBJ2-7; D call uncertain. This CDR3 has 12 amino acids. Germline V lookup: CDR1 LGHDT, CDR2 YNNKEL (reference sequence). Trimming stripped 1 base from V and 6 bases from J, with 7 bases between. CDR3 residues: CASSQGRSEQYV. The CDR3 bases are TGTGCCAGCAGCCAAGGCCGATCCGAGCAGTACGTC.

This sequence joins TRBV20-1 and TRBJ2-3, with no clear D. The CDR3 spans 15 residues. Trimming removed 0 bases at V and 5 bases at J, with 15 bases between. CDR1 DFQATT and CDR2 SNEGSKA come from the germline V gene (reference sequence). In DNA, the CDR3 is TGCAGTGCTAGAGATTCCGACTCCTGGGGAGATACGCAGTATTTT. Translating gives CSARDSDSWGDTQYF.

The chain is built from TRBV9 and TRBJ2-5, with D perhaps being TRBD1 or TRBD2 (5 bases each). The ends were cut back, 4 bases at V and 5 bases at J, with 18 bases in the middle. CDR3 length: 15 amino acids. Germline V CDR1 and CDR2: SGDLS, YYNGEE. Here the CDR3 reads CASSNRDLDRETQYF. CDR3 nucleotides: TGTGCCAGCAGCAACCGGGACCTCGATCGGGAGACCCAGTACTTC.